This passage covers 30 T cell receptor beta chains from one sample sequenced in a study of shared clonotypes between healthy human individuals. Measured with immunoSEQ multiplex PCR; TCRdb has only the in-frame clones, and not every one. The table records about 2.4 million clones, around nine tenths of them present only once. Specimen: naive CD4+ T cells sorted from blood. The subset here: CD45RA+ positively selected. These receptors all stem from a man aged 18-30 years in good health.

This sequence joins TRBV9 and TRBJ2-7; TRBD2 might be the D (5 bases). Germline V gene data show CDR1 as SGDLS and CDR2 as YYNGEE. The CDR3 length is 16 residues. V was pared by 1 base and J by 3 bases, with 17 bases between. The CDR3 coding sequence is TGTGCCAGCAGCGTAACCGCGGGTGTGGGATTCTACGAGCAGTACTTC. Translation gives CASSVTAGVGFYEQYF.

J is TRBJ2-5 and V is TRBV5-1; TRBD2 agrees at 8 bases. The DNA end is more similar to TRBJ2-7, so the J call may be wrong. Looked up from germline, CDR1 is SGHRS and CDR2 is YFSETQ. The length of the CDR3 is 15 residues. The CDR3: CASSLSGRAHYEQYF. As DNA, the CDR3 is TGCGCCAGCAGCTTGTCCGGGAGGGCCCACTACGAGCAGTACTTC.

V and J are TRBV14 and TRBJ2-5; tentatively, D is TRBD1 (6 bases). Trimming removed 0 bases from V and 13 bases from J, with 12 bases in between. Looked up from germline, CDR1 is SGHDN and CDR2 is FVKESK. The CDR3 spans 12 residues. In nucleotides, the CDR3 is TGTGCCAGCAGCCAAGAAGTCTGGGGGCTGTACTTC. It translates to CASSQEVWGLYF.

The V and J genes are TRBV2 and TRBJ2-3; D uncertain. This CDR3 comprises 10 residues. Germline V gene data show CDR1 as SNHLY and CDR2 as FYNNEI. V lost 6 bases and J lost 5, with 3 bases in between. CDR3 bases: TGTGCCAGCAGCTTAGATACGCAGTATTTT. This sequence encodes CASSLDTQYF.

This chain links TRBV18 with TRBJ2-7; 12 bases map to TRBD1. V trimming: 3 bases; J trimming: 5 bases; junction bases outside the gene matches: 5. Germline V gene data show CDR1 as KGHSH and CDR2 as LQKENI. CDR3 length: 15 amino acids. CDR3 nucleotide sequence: TGTGCCAGCTCACCGGGGACAGGGGGCTTAAACGAGCAGTACTTC. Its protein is CASSPGTGGLNEQYF.

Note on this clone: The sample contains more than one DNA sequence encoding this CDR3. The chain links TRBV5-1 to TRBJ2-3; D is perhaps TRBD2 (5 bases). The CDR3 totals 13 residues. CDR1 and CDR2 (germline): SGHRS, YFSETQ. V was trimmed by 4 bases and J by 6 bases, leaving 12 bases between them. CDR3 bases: TGCGCCAGCAGCCTCGAGGGTGTCGATACGCAGTATTTT. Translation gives CASSLEGVDTQYF.

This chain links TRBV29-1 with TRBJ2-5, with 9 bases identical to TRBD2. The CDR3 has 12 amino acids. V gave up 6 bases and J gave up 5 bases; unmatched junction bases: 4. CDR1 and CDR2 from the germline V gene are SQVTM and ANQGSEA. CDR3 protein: CSVRTSVETQYF. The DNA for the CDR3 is TGCAGCGTGCGGACTAGCGTGGAGACCCAGTACTTC.

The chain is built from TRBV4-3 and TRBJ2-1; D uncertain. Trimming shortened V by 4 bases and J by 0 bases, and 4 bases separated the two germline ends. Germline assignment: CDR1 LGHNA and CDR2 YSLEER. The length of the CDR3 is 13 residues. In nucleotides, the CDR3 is TGCGCCAGCAGCCCCAACTCCTACAATGAGCAGTTCTTC. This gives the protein CASSPNSYNEQFF.

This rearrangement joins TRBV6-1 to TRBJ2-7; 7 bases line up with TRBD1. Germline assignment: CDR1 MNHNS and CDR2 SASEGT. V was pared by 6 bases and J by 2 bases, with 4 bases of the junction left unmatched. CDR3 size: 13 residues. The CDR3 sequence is CASSWTGTYEQYF. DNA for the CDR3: TGTGCCAGCAGCTGGACAGGCACCTACGAGCAGTACTTC.

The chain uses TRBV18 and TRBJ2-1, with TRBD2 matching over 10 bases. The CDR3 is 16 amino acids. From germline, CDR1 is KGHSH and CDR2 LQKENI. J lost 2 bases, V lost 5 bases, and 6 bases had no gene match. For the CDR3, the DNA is TGTGCCAGCTCAACGACTAGCGGGCCAACCTACAATGAGCAGTTCTTC. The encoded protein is CASSTTSGPTYNEQFF.

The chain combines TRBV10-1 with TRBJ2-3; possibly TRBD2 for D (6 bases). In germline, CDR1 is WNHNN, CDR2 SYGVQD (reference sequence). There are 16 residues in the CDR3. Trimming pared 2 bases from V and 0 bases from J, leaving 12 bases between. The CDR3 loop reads CASSEAAGLSTDTQYF. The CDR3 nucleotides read TGCGCCAGCAGTGAGGCAGCGGGCCTTAGCACAGATACGCAGTATTTT.

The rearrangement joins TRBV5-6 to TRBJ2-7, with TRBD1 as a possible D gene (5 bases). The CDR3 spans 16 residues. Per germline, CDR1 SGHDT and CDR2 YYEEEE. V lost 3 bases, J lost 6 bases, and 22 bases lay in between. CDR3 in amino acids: CASSCNSKLRQREQYF. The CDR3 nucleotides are TGTGCCAGCAGCTGCAATAGCAAGCTCCGACAGCGCGAGCAGTACTTC.

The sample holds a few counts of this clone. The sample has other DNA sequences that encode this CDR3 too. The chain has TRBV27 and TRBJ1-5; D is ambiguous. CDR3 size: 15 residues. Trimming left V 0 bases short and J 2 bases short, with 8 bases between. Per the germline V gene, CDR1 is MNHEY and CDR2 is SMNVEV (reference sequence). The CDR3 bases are TGTGCCAGCAGTTTATCGAGAGCGGGCAATCAGCCCCAGCATTTT. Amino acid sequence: CASSLSRAGNQPQHF.

This CDR3 reads CASSPGQGGTYEQYF. DNA for the CDR3: TGTGCCAGCTCACCTGGACAGGGCGGGACCTACGAGCAGTACTTC. The rearrangement joins TRBV18 to TRBJ2-7; TRBD1 aligns across 8 bases. V trimming: 3 bases; J trimming: 2 bases; junction bases outside the gene matches: 6. This CDR3 region has 15 residues. Germline CDR1 and CDR2: KGHSH and LQKENI.

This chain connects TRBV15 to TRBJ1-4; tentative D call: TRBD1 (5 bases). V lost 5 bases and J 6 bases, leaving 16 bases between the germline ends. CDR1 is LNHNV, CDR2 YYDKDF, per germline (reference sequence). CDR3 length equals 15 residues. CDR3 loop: CATSWDPQGDEKLFF. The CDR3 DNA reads TGTGCCACCAGCTGGGACCCCCAGGGAGATGAAAAACTGTTTTTT.

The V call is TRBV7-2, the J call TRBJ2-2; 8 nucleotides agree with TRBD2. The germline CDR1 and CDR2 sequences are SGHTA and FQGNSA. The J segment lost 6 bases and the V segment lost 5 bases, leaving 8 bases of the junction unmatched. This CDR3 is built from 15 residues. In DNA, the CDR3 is TGTGCCAGCAGCGAGACGGGAGGGAGGGCCGGGGAGCTGTTTTTT. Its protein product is CASSETGGRAGELFF.

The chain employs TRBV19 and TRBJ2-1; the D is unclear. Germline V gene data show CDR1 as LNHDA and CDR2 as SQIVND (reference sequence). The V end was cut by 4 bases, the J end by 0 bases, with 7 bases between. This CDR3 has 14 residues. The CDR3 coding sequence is TGTGCCAGTAGTACCCCGTACTCCTACAATGAGCAGTTCTTC. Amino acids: CASSTPYSYNEQFF.

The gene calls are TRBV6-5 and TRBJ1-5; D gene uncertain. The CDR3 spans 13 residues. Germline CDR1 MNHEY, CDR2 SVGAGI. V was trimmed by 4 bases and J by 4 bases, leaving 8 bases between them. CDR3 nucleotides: TGTGCCAGCAGTTTGTCTAGGAATCAGCCCCAGCATTTT. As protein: CASSLSRNQPQHF.

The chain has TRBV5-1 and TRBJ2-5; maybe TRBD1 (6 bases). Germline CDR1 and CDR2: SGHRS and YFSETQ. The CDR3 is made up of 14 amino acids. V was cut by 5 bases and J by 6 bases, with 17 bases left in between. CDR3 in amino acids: CASRGGATSQTQYF. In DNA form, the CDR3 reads TGCGCCAGCAGAGGGGGAGCGACGTCGCAGACCCAGTACTTC. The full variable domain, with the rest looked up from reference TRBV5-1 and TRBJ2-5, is KAGVTQTPRYLIKTRGQQVTLSCSPISGHRSVSWYQQTPGQGLQFLFEYFSETQRNKGNFPGRFSGRQFSNSRSEMNVSTLELGDSALYLCASRGGATSQTQYFGPGTRLLVL.

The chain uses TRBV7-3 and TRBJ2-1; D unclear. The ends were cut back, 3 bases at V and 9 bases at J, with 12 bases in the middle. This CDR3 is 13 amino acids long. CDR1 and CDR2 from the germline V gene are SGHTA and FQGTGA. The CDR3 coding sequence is TGTGCCAGCAGCTTTGGCCCCCCTGGTGAGCAGTTCTTC. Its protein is CASSFGPPGEQFF.

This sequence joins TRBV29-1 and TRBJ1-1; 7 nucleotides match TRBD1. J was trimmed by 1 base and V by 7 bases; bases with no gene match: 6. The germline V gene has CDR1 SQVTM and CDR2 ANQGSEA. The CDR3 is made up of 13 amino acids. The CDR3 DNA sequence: TGCAGCGCCTCGGGACAGCAGAACACTGAAGCTTTCTTT. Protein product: CSASGQQNTEAFF.

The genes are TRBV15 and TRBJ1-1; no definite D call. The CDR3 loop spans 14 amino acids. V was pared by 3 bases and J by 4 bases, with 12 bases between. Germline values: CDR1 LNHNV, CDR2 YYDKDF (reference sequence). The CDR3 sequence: CATSSSSVGTEAFF. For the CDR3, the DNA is TGTGCCACCAGCAGTTCATCGGTGGGCACTGAAGCTTTCTTT.

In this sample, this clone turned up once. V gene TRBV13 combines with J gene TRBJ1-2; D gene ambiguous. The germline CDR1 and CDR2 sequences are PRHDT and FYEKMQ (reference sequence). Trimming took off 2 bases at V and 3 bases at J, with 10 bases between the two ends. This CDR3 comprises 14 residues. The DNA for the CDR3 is TGTGCCAGCAGCTTAAAAGGGATTGACTATGGCTACACCTTC. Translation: CASSLKGIDYGYTF. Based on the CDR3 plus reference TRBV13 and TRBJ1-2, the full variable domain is AAGVIQSPRHLIKEKRETATLKCYPIPRHDTVYWYQQGPGQDPQFLISFYEKMQSDKGSIPDRFSAQQFSDYHSELNMSSLELGDSALYFCASSLKGIDYGYTFGSGTRLTVV.

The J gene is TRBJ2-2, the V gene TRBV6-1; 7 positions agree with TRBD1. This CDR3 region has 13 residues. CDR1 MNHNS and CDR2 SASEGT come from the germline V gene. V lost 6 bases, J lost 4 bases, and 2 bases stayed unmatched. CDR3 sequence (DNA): TGTGCCAGCAGAAACAGGGGCACCGGGGAGCTGTTTTTT. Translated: CASRNRGTGELFF.

CDR3 region: CASSPSTGPLIYQETQYF. The CDR3 bases are TGTGCCAGCAGCCCGTCGACGGGACCCCTTATCTACCAAGAGACCCAGTACTTC. V gene TRBV11-2 combines with J gene TRBJ2-5, with D possibly being TRBD1 or TRBD2 (5 bases each). Germline assignment: CDR1 SGHAT and CDR2 FQNNGV. V was clipped by 5 bases and J by 0 bases, with 22 bases between them. The CDR3 length is 18 residues.

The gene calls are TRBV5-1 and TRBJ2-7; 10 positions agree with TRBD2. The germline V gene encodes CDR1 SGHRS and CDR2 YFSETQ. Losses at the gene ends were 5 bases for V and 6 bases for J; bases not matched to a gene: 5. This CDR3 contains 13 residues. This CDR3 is CASRPGTSVEQYF. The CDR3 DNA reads TGCGCCAGCAGGCCCGGGACTAGCGTCGAGCAGTACTTC.

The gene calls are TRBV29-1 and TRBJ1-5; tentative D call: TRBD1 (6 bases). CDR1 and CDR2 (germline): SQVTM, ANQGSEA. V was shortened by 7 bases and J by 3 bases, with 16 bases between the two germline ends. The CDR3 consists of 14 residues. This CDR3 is CSGARDTNNQPQHF. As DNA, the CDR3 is TGCAGCGGGGCTCGGGACACCAACAATCAGCCCCAGCATTTT.

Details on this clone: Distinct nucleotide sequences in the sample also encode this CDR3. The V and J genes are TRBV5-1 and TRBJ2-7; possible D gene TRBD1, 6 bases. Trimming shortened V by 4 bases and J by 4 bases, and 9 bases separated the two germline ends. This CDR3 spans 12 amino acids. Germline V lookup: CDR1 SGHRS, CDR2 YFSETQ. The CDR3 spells CASSVTGYEQYF. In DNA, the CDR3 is TGCGCCAGCAGCGTTACAGGGTACGAGCAGTACTTC.

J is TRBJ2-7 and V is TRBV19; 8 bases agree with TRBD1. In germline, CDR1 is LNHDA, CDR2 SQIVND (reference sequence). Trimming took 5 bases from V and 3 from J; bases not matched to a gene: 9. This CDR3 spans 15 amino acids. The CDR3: CASSLVTGGSYEQYF. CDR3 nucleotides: TGTGCCAGTAGTTTAGTAACAGGGGGAAGCTACGAGCAGTACTTC. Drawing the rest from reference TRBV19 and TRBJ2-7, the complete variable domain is DGGITQSPKYLFRKEGQNVTLSCEQNLNHDAMYWYRQDPGQGLRLIYYSQIVNDFQKGDIAEGYSVSREKKESFPLTVTSAQKNPTAFYLCASSLVTGGSYEQYFGPGTRLTVT.

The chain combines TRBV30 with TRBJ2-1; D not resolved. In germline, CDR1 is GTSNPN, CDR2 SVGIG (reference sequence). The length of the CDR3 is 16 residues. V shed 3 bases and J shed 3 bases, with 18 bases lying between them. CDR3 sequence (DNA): TGTGCCTGGAGCCGACGTGGCAACCTTGACTACAATGAGCAGTTCTTC. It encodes CAWSRRGNLDYNEQFF. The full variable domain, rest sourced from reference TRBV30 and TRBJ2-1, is SQTIHQWPATLVQPVGSPLSLECTVEGTSNPNLYWYRQAAGRGLQLLFYSVGIGQISSEVPQNLSASRPQDRQFILSSKKLLLSDSGFYLCAWSRRGNLDYNEQFFGPGTRLTVL.